This TCR beta chain was retrieved from a study of blood T cell repertoires in COVID-19. Here immunoSEQ multiplex PCR was the method, and the copy in TCRdb shows in-frame clones only, minus some. The top ten hold 20% to 25% of the sample, which has under 200,000 clones, 87% seen once. V lost 5 bases to trimming and J lost 0 bases; unmatched junction nucleotides: 4. Germline V CDR1 and CDR2: SNHLY, FYNNEI. The CDR3 sequence is 15 residues long. This chain connects TRBV2 to TRBJ1-3; TRBD1 aligns across 7 bases. This clonotype originated in a man in his 60s with active or convalescent COVID-19. The specimen sequenced was peripheral blood. The CDR3 here is CASSLDRSSGNTIYF. CDR3 in DNA: TGTGCCAGCAGTCTGGACAGGTCCTCTGGAAACACCATATATTTT.